This TCR beta chain comes out of a study of shared clonotypes between healthy human individuals. Method: immunoSEQ multiplex PCR; TCRdb's copy keeps in-frame clones and lacks some. The sample yields about 2.1 million clones, 90% to 95% seen once. A note on this clone: Its target is unknown.

Broader study findings: The genetic and exposure-history diversity represented was limited by few donors.

Naive CD8 populations comprised CD45RO-negative cells positively selected for CCR7, excluding terminally differentiated effector memory CD45RA+ cells. The germline V gene encodes CDR1 LGHNA and CDR2 YSLEER. Trimming removed 1 base from V and 4 bases from J; junction bases left unmatched: 2. This CDR3 contains 15 residues. The chain combines TRBV4-3 with TRBJ1-4, with 8 bases identical to TRBD1. The sequenced material came from naive CD8+ T cells from PBMCs. This receptor was identified in a man aged 18 to 30 in good health. Some clones in this sample may be carry-over from other donors' samples. CDR3 bases: TGCGCCAGCAGCCAAGGGACAGGGTTTAATGAAAAACTGTTTTTT. This translates into CASSQGTGFNEKLFF.